The rows below give T cell receptor beta chains drawn from one sample of a study of blood T cell repertoires in COVID-19. Profiling relied on immunoSEQ multiplex PCR, and the TCRdb table lists in-frame clones only, not all of them. The data contain some 150,000 clones, about 85% of them singletons. The specimen was peripheral blood. The source is a human donor in a cohort sampled during active COVID-19. Each CDR3 is given with its conserved first and last residue. The order of the fields is J gene, V gene, D gene, CDR3 protein, CDR3 DNA. D genes are given only for firm matches.

TRBJ1-2 | TRBV9 | . | CASSSTGASWDGYTF | TGTGCCAGCAGCTCCACGGGAGCCTCGTGGGATGGCTACACCTTC
TRBJ2-2 | TRBV2 | . | CASIPGTTGELFF | TGTGCCAGCATCCCAGGGACTACCGGGGAGCTGTTTTTT
TRBJ1-1 | TRBV29-1 | . | CSVEGGGIGVTEAFF | TGCAGCGTTGAAGGGGGGGGGATTGGAGTTACTGAAGCTTTCTTT
TRBJ2-3 | TRBV9 | TRBD2 | CASSVVGSGGPTDTQYF | TGTGCCAGCAGCGTAGTGGGTAGCGGGGGGCCCACAGATACGCAGTATTTT
TRBJ1-1 | TRBV20-1 | . | CSASLQGDAEAFF | TGCAGTGCTAGTTTGCAGGGTGACGCTGAAGCTTTCTTT
TRBJ1-2 | TRBV19 | TRBD1 | CASSPDRGDYGYTF | TGTGCCAGTAGTCCGGACAGGGGTGACTATGGCTACACCTTC
TRBJ1-4 | TRBV6-2/TRBV6-3 | . | CASSPYMAGTNEKLFF | TGTGCCAGCAGCCCCTACATGGCGGGAACTAATGAAAAACTGTTTTTT
TRBJ2-7 | TRBV19 | TRBD1 | CASSPRRGRVGEQYF | TGTGCCAGTAGCCCACGCAGGGGGCGAGTTGGCGAGCAGTACTTC
TRBJ1-5 | TRBV27 | TRBD1 | CASSLRGGQPQHF | TGTGCCAGCAGTTTACGAGGGGGCCAGCCCCAGCATTTT
TRBJ1-2 | TRBV27 | . | CASSQGFGYTF | TGTGCCAGCAGTCAGGGGTTTGGCTACACCTTC